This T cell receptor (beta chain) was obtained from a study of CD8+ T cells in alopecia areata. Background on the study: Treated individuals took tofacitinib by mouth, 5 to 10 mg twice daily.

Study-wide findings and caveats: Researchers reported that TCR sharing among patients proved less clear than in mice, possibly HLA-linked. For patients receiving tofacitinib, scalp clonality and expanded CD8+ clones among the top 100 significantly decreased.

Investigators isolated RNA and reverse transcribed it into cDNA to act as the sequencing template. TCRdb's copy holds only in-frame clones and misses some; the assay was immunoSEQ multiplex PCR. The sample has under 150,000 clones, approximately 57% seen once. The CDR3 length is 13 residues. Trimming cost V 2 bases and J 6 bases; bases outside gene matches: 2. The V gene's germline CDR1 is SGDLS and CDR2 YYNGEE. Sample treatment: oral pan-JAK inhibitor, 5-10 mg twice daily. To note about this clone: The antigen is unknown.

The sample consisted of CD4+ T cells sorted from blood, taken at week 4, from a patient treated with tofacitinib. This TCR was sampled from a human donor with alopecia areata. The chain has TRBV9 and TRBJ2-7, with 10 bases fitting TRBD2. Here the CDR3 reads CASSVVAGGEQYF. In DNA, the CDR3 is TGTGCCAGCAGCGTGGTAGCGGGAGGCGAGCAGTACTTC.